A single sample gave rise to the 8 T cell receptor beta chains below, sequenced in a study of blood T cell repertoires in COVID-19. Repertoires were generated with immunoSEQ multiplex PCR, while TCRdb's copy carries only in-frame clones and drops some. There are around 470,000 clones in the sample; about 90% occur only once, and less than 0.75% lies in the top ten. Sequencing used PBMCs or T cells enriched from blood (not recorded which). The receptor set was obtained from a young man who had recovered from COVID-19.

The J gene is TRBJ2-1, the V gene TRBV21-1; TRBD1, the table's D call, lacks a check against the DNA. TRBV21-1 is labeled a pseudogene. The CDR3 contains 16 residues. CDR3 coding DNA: TGTGCCAGCAGCTGTACCGGGACAGGGTTTGCCAATGAGCAGTTCTTC. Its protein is CASSCTGTGFANEQFF.

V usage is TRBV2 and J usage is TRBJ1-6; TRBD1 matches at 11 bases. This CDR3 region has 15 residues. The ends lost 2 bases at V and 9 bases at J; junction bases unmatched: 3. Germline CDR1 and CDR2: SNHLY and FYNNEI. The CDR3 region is CASSEMGQGVSPLHF. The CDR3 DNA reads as TGTGCCAGCAGTGAAATGGGACAGGGGGTTTCACCCCTCCACTTT.

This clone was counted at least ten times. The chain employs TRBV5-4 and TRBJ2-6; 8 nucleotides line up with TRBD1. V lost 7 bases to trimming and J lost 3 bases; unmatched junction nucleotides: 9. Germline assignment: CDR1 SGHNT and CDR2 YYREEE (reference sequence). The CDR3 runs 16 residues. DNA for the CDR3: TGTGCCAGCCGTGCGGGGACAGGACGTGGGGCCAACGTCCTGACTTTC. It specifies CASRAGTGRGANVLTF.

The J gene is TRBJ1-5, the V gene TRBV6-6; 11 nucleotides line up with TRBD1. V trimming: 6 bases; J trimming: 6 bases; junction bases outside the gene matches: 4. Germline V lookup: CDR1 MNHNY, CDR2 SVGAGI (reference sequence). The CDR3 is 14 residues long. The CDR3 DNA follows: TGTGCCAGCAGGGGACAGGGGGTAAGTCAGCCCCAGCATTTT. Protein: CASRGQGVSQPQHF.

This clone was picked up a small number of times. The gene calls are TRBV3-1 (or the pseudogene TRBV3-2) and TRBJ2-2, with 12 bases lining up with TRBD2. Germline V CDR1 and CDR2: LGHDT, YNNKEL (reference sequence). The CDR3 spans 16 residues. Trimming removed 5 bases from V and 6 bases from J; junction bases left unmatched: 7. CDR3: CASSEGLAGIAGELFF. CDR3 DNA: TGTGCCAGCAGCGAAGGACTAGCGGGAATTGCCGGGGAGCTGTTTTTT.

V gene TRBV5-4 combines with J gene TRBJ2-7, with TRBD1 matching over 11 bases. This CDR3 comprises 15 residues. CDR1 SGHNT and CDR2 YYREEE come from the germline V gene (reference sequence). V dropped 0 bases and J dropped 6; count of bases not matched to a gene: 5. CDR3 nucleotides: TGTGCCAGCAGCTTGGAAGGGACAGGGGGATCCGAGCAGTACTTC. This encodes CASSLEGTGGSEQYF.

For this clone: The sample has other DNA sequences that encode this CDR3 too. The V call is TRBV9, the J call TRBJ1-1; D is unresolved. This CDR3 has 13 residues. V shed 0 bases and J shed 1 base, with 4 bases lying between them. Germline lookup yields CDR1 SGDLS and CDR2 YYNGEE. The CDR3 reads CASSVGRNTEAFF. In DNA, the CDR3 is TGTGCCAGCAGCGTAGGCAGGAACACTGAAGCTTTCTTT.

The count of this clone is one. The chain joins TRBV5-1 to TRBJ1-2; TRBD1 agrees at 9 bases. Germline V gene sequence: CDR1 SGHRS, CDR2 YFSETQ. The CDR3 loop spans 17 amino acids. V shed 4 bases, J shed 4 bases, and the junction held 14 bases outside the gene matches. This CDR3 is CASSQTGQGAFGYGYTF. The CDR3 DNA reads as TGCGCCAGCAGCCAAACGGGACAGGGTGCTTTTGGCTATGGCTACACCTTC.